Listed here are 30 T cell receptor beta chains from one sample, sequenced in a study of breast tumors, draining lymph nodes, adjacent tissues. TCRdb ran MiXCR on the multiplex PCR reads and lists one entry per CDR3 protein. This table holds fewer than 30,000 distinct CDR3 sequences, approximately 75% found once. The sample comprised tumor-adjacent breast tissue. These receptors all come from a female donor with breast cancer. Some clones in this sample may be carry-over from other donors' samples.

The chain carries TRBV20-1 and TRBJ2-3, with 15 bases fitting TRBD2. V lost 4 bases and J lost 3; bases outside the gene matches: 17. The CDR3 length is 20 residues. Germline CDR1 is DFQATT and CDR2 is SNEGSKA (reference sequence). CDR3 bases: TGCAGTGCTACCCGCCCCGGACTAGCGGGAGGGCCTGGGTGGACAGATACGCAGTATTTT. The encoded protein is CSATRPGLAGGPGWTDTQYF.

This clonotype showed up many times. J is TRBJ2-7 and V is TRBV30; TRBD1 is a possible D gene (6 bases). Germline CDR1 reads GTSNPN; CDR2 reads SVGIG (reference sequence). The CDR3 is 13 residues long. V dropped 2 bases and J dropped 5 bases, with 13 bases sitting between them. The CDR3 sequence is CAWSMGAEDEQYF. In DNA, the CDR3 is TGTGCCTGGAGTATGGGGGCAGAGGACGAGCAGTACTTC.

The rearrangement links TRBV15 to TRBJ1-5; tentative D call: TRBD1 (6 bases). Germline V CDR1 and CDR2: LNHNV, YYDKDF (reference sequence). The CDR3 spans 15 residues. V shed 5 bases and J shed 2 bases, with 13 bases lying between them. CDR3 protein: CATSFGQTGNQPQHF. The DNA of the CDR3 is TGTGCCACCAGCTTCGGACAGACGGGCAATCAGCCCCAGCATTTT.

J is TRBJ2-5 and V is TRBV7-9; D is unclear. Germline CDR1 and CDR2: SEHNR and FQNEAQ (reference sequence). Deletions cut 0 bases from V and 4 bases from J, with 12 bases between. This CDR3 is 15 amino acids long. CDR3 region: CASSLASVGPETQYF. DNA for the CDR3: TGTGCCAGCAGCTTAGCCTCTGTGGGTCCAGAGACCCAGTACTTC.

This clonotype was seen at least ten times. The rearrangement links TRBV3-1 to TRBJ1-5; D perhaps matches TRBD1 (5 bases). Germline-derived CDR1 and CDR2 are LGHDT and YNNKEL (reference sequence). The ends were cut back, 1 base at V and 3 bases at J, with 7 bases in the middle. The CDR3 contains 14 residues. The CDR3 reads CASSQAGSNQPQHF. CDR3 coding DNA: TGTGCCAGCAGCCAAGCAGGGTCCAATCAGCCCCAGCATTTT.

As DNA, the CDR3 is TGTGCCAGCAGCTTCACTAGCGGGAGCCCAGATACGCAGTATTTT. Its translation: CASSFTSGSPDTQYF. The chain couples TRBV7-9 to TRBJ2-3, with 11 bases identical to TRBD2. V dropped 3 bases and J dropped 4; count of bases not matched to a gene: 3. The CDR3 is 15 amino acids. The germline V gene encodes CDR1 SEHNR and CDR2 FQNEAQ (reference sequence). The full variable domain, rest sourced from reference TRBV7-9 and TRBJ2-3, is DTGVSQNPRHKITKRGQNVTFRCDPISEHNRLYWYRQTLGQGPEFLTYFQNEAQLEKSRLLSDRFSAERPKGSFSTLEIQRTEQGDSAMYLCASSFTSGSPDTQYFGPGTRLTVL.

The rearrangement links TRBV28 to TRBJ2-2; no reliable D call. This CDR3 contains 13 residues. Germline V CDR1 and CDR2: MDHEN, SYDVKM. The V end lost 8 bases, the J end lost 5 bases, and 12 bases lay between the germline ends. The chain's CDR3 is CASVTGPTGELFF. Here the CDR3 DNA reads TGTGCCAGCGTTACGGGCCCAACCGGGGAGCTGTTTTTT.

By frequency in the sample, this clonotype is medium-sized. The chain employs TRBV7-3 and TRBJ2-1; D might be TRBD1 (5 bases). The length of the CDR3 is 14 residues. Between the trimmed V and J ends, which lost 2 bases and 8 bases, there was a span of 13 bases. The germline V gene encodes CDR1 SGHTA and CDR2 FQGTGA. DNA for the CDR3: TGTGCCAGCAGCTTAGGGGCATCGAACCATGAGCAGTTCTTC. Protein: CASSLGASNHEQFF.

V usage is TRBV10-3 and J usage is TRBJ2-7, with D possibly being TRBD2 (5 bases). The CDR3 extends over 12 amino acids. V was pared by 10 bases and J by 2 bases, with 12 bases between. CDR1 ENHRY and CDR2 SYGVKD come from the germline V gene. CDR3 coding DNA: TGTGCCACCGGGATACTTGCCTACGAGCAGTACTTC. Its protein product is CATGILAYEQYF.

Many counts were recorded for this clonotype. The chain has TRBV4-2 and TRBJ2-1; D uncertain. The CDR3 length is 16 residues. V shed 1 base and J shed 8 bases, with 18 bases lying between them. Germline V gives CDR1 LGHNA, CDR2 YNFKEQ. DNA of the CDR3: TGTGCCAGCAGCCAAGGGGGAATGCCAAACGGCCATGAGCAGTTCTTC. The encoded protein is CASSQGGMPNGHEQFF.

In its sample, this clonotype ranks as medium-sized. The genes are TRBV11-2 and TRBJ2-3; no clear D. CDR3 length equals 14 residues. The germline V gene encodes CDR1 SGHAT and CDR2 FQNNGV. Trimming removed 0 bases at V and 1 base at J, with 5 bases between. CDR3 DNA sequence: TGTGCCAGCAGCTTAGAGGGTGGCACAGATACGCAGTATTTT. This gives the protein CASSLEGGTDTQYF.

This clonotype is labeled medium-sized. The rearrangement links TRBV19 to TRBJ2-5; 7 nucleotides align to TRBD2. The CDR3 length is 18 residues. Germline assignment: CDR1 LNHDA and CDR2 SQIVND (reference sequence). V lost 5 bases, J lost 3 bases, and 18 bases stayed unmatched. The CDR3, as DNA: TGTGCCAGTAGTCCCCGGGCCGGACTAGTCGGCGGAGAAGAGACCCAGTACTTC. Amino acids: CASSPRAGLVGGEETQYF.

The rearrangement joins TRBV12-3 or TRBV12-4 to TRBJ2-7; tentatively, D is TRBD2 (6 bases). This CDR3 has 14 residues. Trimming cost V 3 bases and J 6 bases, with 15 bases left between them. The CDR3 sequence: CASSFRLGASEQYF. CDR3 DNA sequence: TGTGCCAGCAGTTTCAGACTAGGTGCGAGCGAGCAGTACTTC.

Notes on this clonotype: A read error may account for a junction end that differs from germline. V usage is TRBV11-2 and J usage is TRBJ2-7; 8 bases map to TRBD2. There are 17 residues in the CDR3. Per germline, CDR1 SGHAT and CDR2 FQNNGV. CDR3 loop: CASGLDFRTSGSYEQYF. The CDR3 DNA sequence: TGTGCCAGCGGCTTAGATTTTCGTACTAGCGGATCCTACGAGCAGTACTTC.

The chain joins TRBV13 to TRBJ2-3, with 7 bases matching TRBD1. Germline V lookup: CDR1 PRHDT, CDR2 FYEKMQ (reference sequence). This CDR3 has 14 amino acids. V lost 2 bases and J lost 3; bases outside the gene matches: 2. The CDR3 loop is CASSLRGPTDTQYF. The CDR3 DNA reads TGTGCCAGCAGCTTAAGGGGGCCTACAGATACGCAGTATTTT.

The chain carries TRBV7-2 and TRBJ2-1, with D tentatively TRBD2 (5 bases). This CDR3 has 14 amino acids. Between the trimmed V and J ends, which lost 1 base and 7 bases, there was a span of 11 bases. CDR1 is SGHTA, CDR2 FQGNSA, per germline. CDR3 sequence (DNA): TGTGCCAGCAGCTTAGAAACTAGTCTGAATGAGCAGTTCTTC. Encoded protein: CASSLETSLNEQFF.

J is TRBJ2-1 and V is TRBV27; D may be TRBD1 (5 bases). The germline V gene has CDR1 MNHEY and CDR2 SMNVEV (reference sequence). V dropped 6 bases and J dropped 5 bases, with 17 bases sitting between them. The CDR3 spans 15 residues. The DNA for the CDR3 is TGTGCCAGCAGACGGAAGACAGAAACTAACAATGAGCAGTTCTTC. Protein sequence: CASRRKTETNNEQFF.

For this clonotype: The conserved closing phenylalanine or tryptophan is absent in this CDR3, likely reflecting a read error. Here the CDR3 DNA reads TGTGCCAGCAGCTCGACAGGGGGAAGCACAGATACGCAGTATTAT. It encodes CASSSTGGSTDTQYY. The rearrangement uses TRBV7-9 and TRBJ2-3; 9 bases agree with TRBD1. Germline V gene sequence: CDR1 SEHNR, CDR2 FQNEAQ (reference sequence). The CDR3 contains 15 residues. The V segment lost 4 bases and the J segment 0 bases; nucleotides outside the gene matches: 2.

The rearrangement joins TRBV2 to TRBJ2-1; D possibly corresponds to TRBD2 (6 bases). The CDR3 length is 16 residues. The germline V gene encodes CDR1 SNHLY and CDR2 FYNNEI. V gave up 4 bases and J gave up 4 bases, with 17 bases separating them. The CDR3 region is CASSAEVAEPYNEQFF. The CDR3 DNA follows: TGTGCCAGCAGTGCCGAGGTAGCGGAACCTTACAATGAGCAGTTCTTC.

This clonotype appeared once. V is TRBV9 and J is TRBJ1-2, with D maybe TRBD1 (5 bases). Germline V gives CDR1 SGDLS, CDR2 YYNGEE. The ends were cut back, 4 bases at V and 4 bases at J, with 14 bases in the middle. This CDR3 has 14 amino acids. The DNA of the CDR3 is TGTGCCAGCAGCCCGAACAGGAACTCCTATGGCTACACCTTC. Translating gives CASSPNRNSYGYTF.

J is TRBJ2-5 and V is TRBV5-6; 9 bases are a match to TRBD2. The J segment lost 1 base and the V segment lost 2 bases, leaving 6 bases of the junction unmatched. Germline V gene sequence: CDR1 SGHDT, CDR2 YYEEEE. This CDR3 has 16 amino acids. CDR3: CASSFYGTSIQETQYF. The DNA for the CDR3 is TGTGCCAGCAGCTTTTATGGGACTAGCATCCAAGAGACCCAGTACTTC.

This clonotype is a singleton in its sample. The gene calls are TRBV20-1 and TRBJ2-3; 9 nucleotides match TRBD2. Germline CDR1 is DFQATT and CDR2 is SNEGSKA (reference sequence). This CDR3 comprises 15 residues. Unmatched junction bases numbered 9, after V lost 6 bases and J lost 2 bases. The CDR3 here is CSATSLAGNTDTQYF. For the CDR3, the DNA is TGCAGTGCCACGAGTCTAGCGGGGAACACAGATACGCAGTATTTT.

This chain uses TRBV9 with TRBJ2-5; possibly TRBD1 for D (6 bases). Trimming cost V 3 bases and J 1 base, with 13 bases left between them. The CDR3 is made up of 15 amino acids. CDR1 is SGDLS and CDR2 is YYNGEE in the germline V gene. CDR3 protein: CASSGGGHFQETQYF. The CDR3 DNA is TGTGCCAGCAGCGGAGGGGGACACTTCCAAGAGACCCAGTACTTC.

This chain connects TRBV2 to TRBJ2-7, with TRBD2 matching 7 bases. There are 14 residues in the CDR3. In germline, CDR1 is SNHLY, CDR2 FYNNEI. J gave up 2 bases and V 4 bases, and 5 bases lay outside the gene matches. CDR3 loop: CASSVSGETYEQYF. CDR3 DNA: TGTGCCAGCAGTGTGAGCGGGGAGACCTACGAGCAGTACTTC.

V is TRBV10-3 and J is TRBJ2-7; 8 nucleotides agree with TRBD2. Germline CDR1 and CDR2: ENHRY and SYGVKD. The CDR3 covers 15 residues. J gave up 1 base and V 4 bases, and 6 bases lay outside the gene matches. The CDR3 loop is CAISAGGSPSYEQYF. CDR3 in DNA: TGTGCCATCAGTGCGGGAGGGTCCCCTTCCTACGAGCAGTACTTC.

The chain recombines TRBV7-3 with TRBJ2-1, with 7 bases identical to TRBD1. This CDR3 region has 14 residues. Germline CDR1 and CDR2: SGHTA and FQGTGA. Trimming cost V 1 base and J 5 bases; bases outside gene matches: 2. The CDR3 DNA is TGTGCCAGCAGCTTAATGGGACAGCACAATGAGCAGTTCTTC. The encoded protein is CASSLMGQHNEQFF.

The J gene is TRBJ1-5, the V gene TRBV6-1; TRBD1 matches at 7 bases. The CDR3 sequence is 14 residues long. V lost 6 bases, J lost 7 bases, and 9 bases stayed unmatched. Germline CDR1 MNHNS, CDR2 SASEGT. The CDR3: CASRDGQAGQPQHF. The CDR3 DNA reads as TGTGCCAGCAGGGATGGACAGGCGGGGCAGCCCCAGCATTTT.

By sample fraction, this clonotype is medium-sized (0.01 to 0.1%). The rearrangement links TRBV4-1 to TRBJ2-7, with TRBD2 matching 10 bases. The V and J ends lost 0 bases and 7 bases, in that order; junction bases with no gene match: 12. Germline-derived CDR1 and CDR2 are MGHRA and YSYEKL. CDR3 length equals 17 residues. CDR3 coding DNA: TGCGCCAGCAGCCAAGATTGGACTAGCGGCCCTAGGGGGGAGCAGTACTTC. Translating gives CASSQDWTSGPRGEQYF.

The chain has TRBV7-8 and TRBJ1-3; D is unresolved. The CDR3 runs 17 residues. Per germline, CDR1 SGHVS and CDR2 FQNEAQ. V shed 5 bases and J shed 0 bases, with 17 bases lying between them. CDR3 in DNA: TGTGCCAGCAGCCCCGAGCGCCTTCAGGTCTCTGGAAACACCATATATTTT. This encodes CASSPERLQVSGNTIYF.

In DNA form, the CDR3 reads TGTGCCAGCAGCTTGGTGGGGGACTACGAGCAGTACTTC. Protein sequence: CASSLVGDYEQYF. V is TRBV5-4 and J is TRBJ2-7; D may match TRBD1 or TRBD2 (5 bases each). The V end was cut by 0 bases, the J end by 3 bases, with 7 bases between. The length of the CDR3 is 13 residues. CDR1 is SGHNT and CDR2 is YYREEE in the germline V gene (reference sequence).